Shown below are 3 T cell receptor beta chains from a single sample sequenced in a study of blood T cell repertoires in COVID-19. Profiled with immunoSEQ multiplex PCR; TCRdb holds only in-frame clones, not every one. The data show around 190,000 clones, about four fifths seen once. Sequenced material: peripheral blood. These receptors all stem from a woman in her sixties or seventies with COVID-19, enrolled during active disease.

The chain joins TRBV6-1 to TRBJ2-1; tentative D call: TRBD1 (5 bases). This CDR3 contains 14 residues. V gave up 2 bases and J gave up 10 bases, with 15 bases separating them. The germline gives CDR1 MNHNS, CDR2 SASEGT. The CDR3, as DNA: TGTGCCAGCAGTGAATCGAGGACAAGCGACGAGCAGTTCTTC. This gives the protein CASSESRTSDEQFF.

J is TRBJ2-7 and V is TRBV21-1; TRBD2, as called in the table, went unchecked against the DNA. TRBV21-1 is reported as a pseudogene. The CDR3 has 18 amino acids. DNA for the CDR3: TGTGCCAGCAGCAAGGGGGCGGGGGGGGCGAAATGGACGTACGAGCAGTACGTC. Protein: CASSKGAGGAKWTYEQYV.

A few counts support this clone. The genes are TRBV28 and TRBJ1-2; TRBD1 is a possible D gene (6 bases). Germline CDR1 and CDR2: MDHEN and SYDVKM. The V gene lost 7 bases and the J gene lost 0 bases, with 12 bases spanning the gap. The CDR3 is 14 residues long. CDR3 sequence: CASTLGQTNYGYTF. The CDR3 nucleotides are TGTGCCAGCACCCTCGGACAGACTAACTATGGCTACACCTTC.